This is a list of T cell receptor beta chains from one sample in a study of cytomegalovirus exposure and HLA in healthy donors. Sequenced by immunoSEQ multiplex PCR; TCRdb stores in-frame clones only, minus some. This repertoire shows approximately 150,000 clones, around nine tenths found once; its top ten account for about 0.9%. Material: PBMCs. These receptors were collected from a woman under 40 in good health and CMV-seronegative. The CDR3 runs from the conserved cysteine through the conserved F or W. A D gene is named only where the DNA matches it firmly. Some rows mark clone size as missing; the rest say once, few, many or name a class of expanded clone.

d_call | clone_size | j_call | v_call | cdr3_aa | cdr3_nt
TRBD2 | NA | TRBJ2-4 | TRBV18 | CASSPAGVAKNIQYF | TGTGCCAGCTCACCAGCGGGGGTAGCCAAAAACATTCAGTACTTC
TRBD1 | NA | TRBJ2-5 | TRBV19 | CASSRTGGPETQYF | TGTGCCAGTAGTCGGACAGGGGGCCCAGAGACCCAGTACTTC
TRBD2 | NA | TRBJ2-7 | TRBV4-2 | CASSQGLAGRGMYEQYF | TGTGCCAGCAGCCAAGGATTAGCGGGACGGGGCATGTACGAGCAGTACTTC
TRBD2 | NA | TRBJ2-2 | TRBV2 | CASSEWASGGTNTGELFF | TGTGCCAGCAGTGAATGGGCTAGCGGGGGTACGAACACCGGGGAGCTGTTTTTT
NA | NA | TRBJ2-1 | TRBV25-1 | CASSETSPYNEQFF | TGTGCCAGCAGTGAAACTAGTCCCTACAATGAGCAGTTCTTC
NA | NA | TRBJ1-4 | TRBV7-9 | CASSGGDPGEKLFF | TGTGCCAGCAGCGGGGGGGATCCGGGTGAAAAACTGTTTTTT
NA | NA | TRBJ2-7 | TRBV20-1 | CSAPLVYEQYF | TGCAGTGCCCCCCTAGTCTACGAGCAGTACTTC
NA | once | TRBJ2-6 | TRBV5-8 | CASSRNEVESSGANVLTF | TGTGCCAGCAGCCGTAATGAGGTGGAAAGCTCTGGGGCCAACGTCCTGACTTTC
NA | once | TRBJ2-3 | TRBV19 | CASMSPTDTQYF | TGTGCCAGTATGAGCCCCACAGATACGCAGTATTTT
NA | NA | TRBJ1-5 | TRBV6-5 | CASGAGDSNQPQHF | TGTGCCAGCGGGGCGGGGGATAGCAATCAGCCCCAGCATTTT
TRBD1 | NA | TRBJ2-5 | TRBV19 | CASTGTVPWEQYF | TGTGCCAGTACCGGGACAGTCCCCTGGGAGCAGTACTTC
TRBD1 | NA | TRBJ2-3 | TRBV9 | CASSFSGQRVPDTQYF | TGTGCCAGCAGCTTCTCGGGACAGCGTGTTCCGGATACGCAGTATTTT
NA | once | TRBJ2-3 | TRBV7-2 | CASSWGGRSTDTQYF | TGTGCCAGCAGTTGGGGGGGCCGTTCCACAGATACGCAGTATTTT
TRBD1 | NA | TRBJ1-1 | TRBV28 | CASRERQGNTEAFF | TGTGCCAGCAGGGAAAGACAGGGAAACACTGAAGCTTTCTTT
NA | NA | TRBJ2-1 | TRBV7-9 | CASSFVSSSYNEQFF | TGTGCCAGCAGCTTCGTGTCGAGCTCCTACAATGAGCAGTTCTTC
TRBD1 | NA | TRBJ2-2 | TRBV18 | CASSPLQGYTGELFF | TGTGCCAGCTCACCACTACAGGGGTACACCGGGGAGCTGTTTTTT